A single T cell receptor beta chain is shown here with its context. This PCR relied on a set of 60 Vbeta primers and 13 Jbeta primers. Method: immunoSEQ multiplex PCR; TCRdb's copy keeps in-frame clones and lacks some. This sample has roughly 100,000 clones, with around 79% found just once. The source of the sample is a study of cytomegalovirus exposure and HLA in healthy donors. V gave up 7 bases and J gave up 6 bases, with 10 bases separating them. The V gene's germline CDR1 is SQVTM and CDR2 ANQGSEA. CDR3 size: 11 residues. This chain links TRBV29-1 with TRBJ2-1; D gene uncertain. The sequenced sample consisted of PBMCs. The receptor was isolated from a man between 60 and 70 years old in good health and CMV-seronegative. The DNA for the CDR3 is TGCAGCGCCACGGTGTTCAATGAGCAGTTCTTC. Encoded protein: CSATVFNEQFF.